Below are 8 T cell receptor beta chains sequenced from a single sample in a study of blood T cell repertoires in COVID-19. Sequencing used immunoSEQ multiplex PCR; TCRdb keeps in-frame clones, though not all of them. The table includes roughly 410,000 clones, 80% to 90% detected once. The sequencing input was peripheral blood. The origin of the receptors is a woman aged 60-70 years with COVID-19, enrolled during active disease.

The chain carries TRBV6-5 and TRBJ2-3; 9 bases are shared with TRBD2. The CDR3 spans 15 residues. Germline-derived CDR1 and CDR2 are MNHEY and SVGAGI. The trim removed 10 bases at V and 5 bases at J, leaving 13 bases unmatched. The CDR3 spells CATAPSGVSVDTQYF. CDR3 bases: TGTGCCACCGCTCCTAGCGGGGTATCTGTAGATACGCAGTATTTT.

This clone appeared a single time. At the DNA level, this CDR3 is encoded by other sequences in the same sample as well. The chain is built from TRBV9 and TRBJ1-6; 8 nucleotides match TRBD1. The CDR3 is made up of 14 amino acids. The germline CDR1 and CDR2 sequences are SGDLS and YYNGEE. Trimming cost V 0 bases and J 7 bases; bases outside gene matches: 0. The DNA for the CDR3 is TGTGCCAGCAGCGTAGGGACAGGGAATTCACCCCTCCACTTT. It translates to CASSVGTGNSPLHF.

V gene TRBV5-4 combines with J gene TRBJ2-1; TRBD2 aligns across 14 bases. V shed 4 bases, J shed 10 bases, and the junction held 10 bases outside the gene matches. Germline values: CDR1 SGHNT, CDR2 YYREEE (reference sequence). The length of the CDR3 is 16 residues. The CDR3: CASSMGTSGGVREQFF. For the CDR3, the DNA is TGTGCCAGCAGCATGGGGACTAGCGGGGGTGTCCGGGAGCAGTTCTTC.

The genes are TRBV7-7 and TRBJ2-2, with TRBD1 identical over 9 bases. Losses at the gene ends were 5 bases for V and 3 bases for J; bases not matched to a gene: 4. Germline V gives CDR1 SSHAT, CDR2 FNYEAQ (reference sequence). This CDR3 is built from 15 residues. For the CDR3, the DNA is TGTGCCAGCAGCCCAAGGACAGGGGACACCGGGGAGCTGTTTTTT. This gives the protein CASSPRTGDTGELFF.

V gene TRBV4-1 combines with J gene TRBJ2-3; TRBD2 aligns across 10 bases. CDR1 and CDR2 from the germline V gene are MGHRA and YSYEKL. CDR3 length: 16 amino acids. V shed 3 bases and J 0 bases; nucleotides not matched to a gene: 3. CDR3 sequence: CASSHSGGSSTDTQYF. The CDR3 bases are TGCGCCAGCAGCCATAGCGGGGGGTCCAGCACAGATACGCAGTATTTT.

A remark on this clone: Other nucleotide sequences in the sample specify the same CDR3. The V gene is TRBV2, the J gene TRBJ1-5; D is unclear. From germline, CDR1 is SNHLY and CDR2 FYNNEI. V was trimmed by 4 bases and J by 2 bases, leaving 6 bases between them. The CDR3 is 13 residues long. CDR3 amino acids: CASSGQGNQPQHF. The DNA for the CDR3 is TGTGCCAGCAGTGGGCAGGGCAATCAGCCCCAGCATTTT. The variable domain in full, completed from reference TRBV2 and TRBJ1-5, reads EPEVTQTPSHQVTQMGQEVILRCVPISNHLYFYWYRQILGQKVEFLVSFYNNEISEKSEIFDDQFSVERPDGSNFTLKIRSTKLEDSAMYFCASSGQGNQPQHFGDGTRLSIL.

The rearrangement uses TRBV19 and TRBJ2-3, with a tentative D call TRBD2 (6 bases). V dropped 7 bases and J dropped 3 bases, with 17 bases sitting between them. The CDR3 is 15 residues long. Germline CDR1 LNHDA, CDR2 SQIVND (reference sequence). The CDR3 nucleotides are TGTGCCAGTAAACGTTCGGGGGTTCAGACAGATACGCAGTATTTT. This translates into CASKRSGVQTDTQYF.

The rearrangement joins TRBV5-5 to TRBJ2-7, with 8 bases identical to TRBD1. CDR3 size: 12 residues. Germline V lookup: CDR1 SGHKS, CDR2 YYEKEE (reference sequence). V lost 3 bases, J lost 7 bases, and 3 bases stayed unmatched. The CDR3 is CASSWTGSEQYF. The DNA for the CDR3 is TGTGCCAGCAGCTGGACAGGGAGTGAGCAGTACTTC.